The 6 T cell receptor beta chains reported below all come from one sample, sequenced in a study of CD8+ T cells in alopecia areata. Sample treatment: oral pan-JAK inhibitor, 5-10 mg twice daily. As the sequencing template, cDNA was produced by extracting RNA and reverse transcribing it. The table came from immunoSEQ multiplex PCR; TCRdb's copy has only in-frame clones and leaves some out. The repertoire consists of around 100,000 clones, with about 60% occurring once and the leading ten covering roughly 17%. Here the sequenced sample was CD8+ T cells sorted from blood, taken at approximately week 60, from a patient treated with tofacitinib. These receptors came from a human donor with alopecia areata.

Note on this clone: Germline and junction disagree at one end, which may indicate a read error. The V call is TRBV7-2, the J call TRBJ2-5; a possible D gene is TRBD1 (6 bases). This CDR3 spans 14 amino acids. Germline CDR1 and CDR2: SGHTA and FQGNSA. CDR3 amino acids: CASTLGAGDETQYF. CDR3 nucleotide sequence: TGTGCTAGCACCTTGGGGGCAGGGGATGAGACCCAGTACTTC.

This clone was detected a few times. V gene TRBV9 combines with J gene TRBJ2-1; weak D call: TRBD2 (6 bases). Germline values: CDR1 SGDLS, CDR2 YYNGEE. The CDR3 runs 15 residues. The ends were cut back, 0 bases at V and 4 bases at J, with 11 bases in the middle. The CDR3, as DNA: TGTGCCAGCAGCGTAGCGGGGGACGAGTACAATGAGCAGTTCTTC. This sequence encodes CASSVAGDEYNEQFF.

The V call is TRBV23-1, the J call TRBJ2-1; D gene ambiguous. TRBV23-1 is given ORF status, its function remaining uncertain. V gave up 7 bases and J gave up 8 bases, with 3 bases separating them. The CDR3 covers 9 residues. CDR3 residues: CASIHEQFF. In nucleotides, the CDR3 is TGCGCCAGCATACATGAGCAGTTCTTC.

V and J are TRBV2 and TRBJ2-7, with a possible D match to TRBD1 (5 bases). V gave up 7 bases and J gave up 2 bases, with 6 bases separating them. In germline, CDR1 is SNHLY, CDR2 FYNNEI. The CDR3 has 11 amino acids. This chain's CDR3 is CASTGTYEQYF. In DNA, the CDR3 is TGTGCCAGCACAGGGACCTACGAGCAGTACTTC.

The rearrangement uses TRBV6-5 and TRBJ1-5, with D uncertain. The CDR3 has 15 residues. CDR1 and CDR2 (germline): MNHEY, SVGAGI. Trimming shortened V by 6 bases and J by 0 bases, and 12 bases separated the two germline ends. CDR3 coding DNA: TGTGCCAGCAGGCCCCGGAAAAATAGCAATCAGCCCCAGCATTTT. It is translated as CASRPRKNSNQPQHF.

This clone was counted only a few times. The rearrangement uses TRBV5-1 and TRBJ1-2; D possibly corresponds to TRBD1 (5 bases). The CDR3 covers 13 residues. Germline V CDR1 and CDR2: SGHRS, YFSETQ. V was cut by 6 bases and J by 4 bases, with 13 bases left in between. As DNA, the CDR3 is TGCGCCAGCACCAGCGGGACCTCCTATGGCTACACCTTC. It specifies CASTSGTSYGYTF.